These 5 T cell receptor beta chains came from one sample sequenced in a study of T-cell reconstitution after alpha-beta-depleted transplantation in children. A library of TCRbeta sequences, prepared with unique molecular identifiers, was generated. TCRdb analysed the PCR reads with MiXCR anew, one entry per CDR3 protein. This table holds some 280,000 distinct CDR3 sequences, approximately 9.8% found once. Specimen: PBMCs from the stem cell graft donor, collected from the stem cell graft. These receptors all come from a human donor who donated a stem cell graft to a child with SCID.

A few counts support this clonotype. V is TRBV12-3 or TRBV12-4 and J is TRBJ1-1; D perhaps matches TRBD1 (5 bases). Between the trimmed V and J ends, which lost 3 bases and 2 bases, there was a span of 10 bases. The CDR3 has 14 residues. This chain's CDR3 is CASSFRDFNTEAFF. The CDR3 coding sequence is TGTGCCAGCAGTTTCCGGGACTTTAACACTGAAGCTTTCTTT.

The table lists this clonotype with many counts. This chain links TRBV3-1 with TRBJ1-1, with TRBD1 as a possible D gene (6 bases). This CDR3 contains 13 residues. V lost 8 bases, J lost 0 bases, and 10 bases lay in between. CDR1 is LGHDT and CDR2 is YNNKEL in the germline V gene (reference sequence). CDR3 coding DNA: TGTGCCAGCCGACGGACAGTGAACACTGAAGCTTTCTTT. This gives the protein CASRRTVNTEAFF.

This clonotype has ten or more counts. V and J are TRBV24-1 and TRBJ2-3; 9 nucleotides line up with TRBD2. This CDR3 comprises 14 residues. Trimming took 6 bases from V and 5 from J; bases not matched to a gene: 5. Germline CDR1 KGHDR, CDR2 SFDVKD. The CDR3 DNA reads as TGTGCCACCAGTAGTAGCGGGGGTATAGATACGCAGTATTTT. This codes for CATSSSGGIDTQYF.

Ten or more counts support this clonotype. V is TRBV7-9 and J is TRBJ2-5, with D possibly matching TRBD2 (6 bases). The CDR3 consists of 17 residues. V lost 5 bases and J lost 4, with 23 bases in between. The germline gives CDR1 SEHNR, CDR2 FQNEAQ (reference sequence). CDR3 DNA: TGTGCCAGCAGCCTTAAACCGGGACTCCTTGGGGGAGAGACCCAGTACTTC. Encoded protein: CASSLKPGLLGGETQYF.

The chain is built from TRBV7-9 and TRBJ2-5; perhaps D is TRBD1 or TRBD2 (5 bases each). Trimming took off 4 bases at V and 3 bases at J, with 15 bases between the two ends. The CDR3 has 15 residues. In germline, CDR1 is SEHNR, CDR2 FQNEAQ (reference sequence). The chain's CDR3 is CASSSLGAHKETQYF. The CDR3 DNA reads TGTGCCAGCAGCTCCCTCGGGGCTCATAAAGAGACCCAGTACTTC.